Each of the 3 T cell receptor beta chains below was sequenced from the same sample in a study of T cell responses to AZD1222 COVID-19 vaccine. Generated by immunoSEQ multiplex PCR, the TCRdb table keeps only in-frame clones and is missing some. The table lists under 170,000 clones, under 95% of them singletons, with approximately 3.5% in the top ten. The sample was peripheral blood, taken 28 days after the second AZD1222 dose. The receptors were gathered from an adult who received the AZD1222 COVID-19 vaccine.

This chain connects TRBV5-1 to TRBJ2-7; 13 nucleotides match TRBD2. The CDR3 runs 19 residues. V was pared by 1 base and J by 1 base, with 11 bases of the junction left unmatched. From germline, CDR1 is SGHRS and CDR2 YFSETQ. The CDR3, as DNA: TGCGCCAGCAGCTTGACCGCTCCGGGACTAGCGGGAATGTCCTACGAGCAGTACTTC. Protein product: CASSLTAPGLAGMSYEQYF.

J is TRBJ2-2 and V is TRBV6-5; 7 nucleotides match TRBD2. This CDR3 comprises 16 residues. From germline, CDR1 is MNHEY and CDR2 SVGAGI. The junction had 2 bases not matched to a gene; V was cut back by 0 bases and J by 1 base. The chain's CDR3 is CASSYSSGMNTGELFF. In nucleotides, the CDR3 is TGTGCCAGCAGTTACTCGAGCGGGATGAACACCGGGGAGCTGTTTTTT.

V gene TRBV5-1 combines with J gene TRBJ1-1, with 9 bases matching TRBD1. With V trimmed by 5 bases and J by 4 bases, 6 bases remained unmatched. The CDR3 loop spans 14 amino acids. Per germline, CDR1 SGHRS and CDR2 YFSETQ. The CDR3 DNA is TGCGCCAGCAGACCAACGACAGGGGGCACTGAAGCTTTCTTT. This codes for CASRPTTGGTEAFF.